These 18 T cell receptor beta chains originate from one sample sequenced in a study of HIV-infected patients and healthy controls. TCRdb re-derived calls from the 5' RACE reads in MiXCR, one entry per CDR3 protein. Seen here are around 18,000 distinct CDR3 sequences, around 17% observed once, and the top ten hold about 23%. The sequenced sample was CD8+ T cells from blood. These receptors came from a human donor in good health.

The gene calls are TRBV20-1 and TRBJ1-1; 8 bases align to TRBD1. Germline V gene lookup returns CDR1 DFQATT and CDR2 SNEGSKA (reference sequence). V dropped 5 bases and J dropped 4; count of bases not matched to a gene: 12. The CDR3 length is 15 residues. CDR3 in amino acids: CSAQGAWWSGTEAFF. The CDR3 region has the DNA TGCAGTGCTCAGGGGGCATGGTGGAGTGGCACTGAAGCTTTCTTT.

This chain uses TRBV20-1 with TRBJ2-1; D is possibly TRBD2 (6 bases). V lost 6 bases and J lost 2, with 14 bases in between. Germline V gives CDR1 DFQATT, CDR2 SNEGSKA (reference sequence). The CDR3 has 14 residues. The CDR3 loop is CSASGGDTYNEQFF. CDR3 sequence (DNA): TGCAGTGCCAGTGGAGGGGATACCTACAATGAGCAGTTCTTC.

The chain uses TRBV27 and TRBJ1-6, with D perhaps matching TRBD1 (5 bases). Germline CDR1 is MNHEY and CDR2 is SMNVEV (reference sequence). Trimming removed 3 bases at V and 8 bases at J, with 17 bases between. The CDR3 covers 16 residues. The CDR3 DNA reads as TGTGCCAGCAGTTTCCCCCTGATCGGGGGAGATTCACCCCTCCACTTT. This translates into CASSFPLIGGDSPLHF.

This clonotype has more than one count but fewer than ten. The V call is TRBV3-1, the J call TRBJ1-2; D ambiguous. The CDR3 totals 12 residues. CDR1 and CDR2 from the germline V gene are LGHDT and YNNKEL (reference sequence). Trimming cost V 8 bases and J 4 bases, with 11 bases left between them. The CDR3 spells CASFGTSYGYTF. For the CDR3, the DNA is TGTGCCAGCTTTGGAACAAGCTATGGCTACACCTTC.

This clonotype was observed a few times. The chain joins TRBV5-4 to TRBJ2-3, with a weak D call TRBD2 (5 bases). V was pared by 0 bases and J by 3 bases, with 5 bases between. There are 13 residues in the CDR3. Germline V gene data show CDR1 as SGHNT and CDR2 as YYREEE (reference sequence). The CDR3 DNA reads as TGTGCCAGCAGCTTGGCGGGAACAGATACGCAGTATTTT. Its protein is CASSLAGTDTQYF.

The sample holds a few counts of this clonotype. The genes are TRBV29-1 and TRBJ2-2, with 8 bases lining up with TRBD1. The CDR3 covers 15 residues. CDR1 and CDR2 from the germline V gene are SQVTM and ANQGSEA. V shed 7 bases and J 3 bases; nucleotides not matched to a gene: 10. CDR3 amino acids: CSARRQGSDTGELFF. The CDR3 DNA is TGCAGCGCACGCCGACAGGGGTCGGACACCGGGGAGCTGTTTTTT.

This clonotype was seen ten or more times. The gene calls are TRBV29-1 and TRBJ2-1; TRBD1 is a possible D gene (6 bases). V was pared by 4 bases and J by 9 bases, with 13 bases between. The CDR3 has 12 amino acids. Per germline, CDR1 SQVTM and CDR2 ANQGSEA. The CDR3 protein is CSVGPGVGEQFF. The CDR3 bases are TGCAGCGTTGGTCCAGGGGTCGGTGAGCAGTTCTTC.

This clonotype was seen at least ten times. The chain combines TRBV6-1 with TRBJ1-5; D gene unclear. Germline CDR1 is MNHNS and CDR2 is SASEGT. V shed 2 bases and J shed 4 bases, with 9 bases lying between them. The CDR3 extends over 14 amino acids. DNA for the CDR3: TGTGCCAGCAGTGAAAACGTAAAGAATCAGCCCCAGCATTTT. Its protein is CASSENVKNQPQHF.

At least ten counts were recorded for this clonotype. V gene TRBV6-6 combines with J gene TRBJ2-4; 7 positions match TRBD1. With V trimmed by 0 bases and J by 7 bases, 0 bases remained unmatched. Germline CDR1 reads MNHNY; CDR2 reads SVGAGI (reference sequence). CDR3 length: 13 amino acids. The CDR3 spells CASSYSTGNIQYF. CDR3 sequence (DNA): TGTGCCAGCAGTTACTCGACAGGGAACATTCAGTACTTC.

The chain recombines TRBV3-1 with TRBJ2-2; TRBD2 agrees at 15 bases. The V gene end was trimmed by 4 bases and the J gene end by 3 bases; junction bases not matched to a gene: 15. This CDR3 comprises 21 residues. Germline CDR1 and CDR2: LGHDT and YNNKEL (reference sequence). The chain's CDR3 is CASSLISPGLAGGGYTGELFF. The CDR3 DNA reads TGTGCCAGCAGCCTGATCTCTCCGGGACTAGCGGGAGGCGGGTACACCGGGGAGCTGTTTTTT.

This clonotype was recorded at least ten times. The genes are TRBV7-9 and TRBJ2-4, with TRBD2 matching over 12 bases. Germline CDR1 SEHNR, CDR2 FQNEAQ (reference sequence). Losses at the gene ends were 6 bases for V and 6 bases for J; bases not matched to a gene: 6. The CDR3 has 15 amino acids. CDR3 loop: CASRSSGGAGNIQYF. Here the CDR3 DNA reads TGTGCCAGCAGGTCTAGCGGGGGGGCCGGAAACATTCAGTACTTC.

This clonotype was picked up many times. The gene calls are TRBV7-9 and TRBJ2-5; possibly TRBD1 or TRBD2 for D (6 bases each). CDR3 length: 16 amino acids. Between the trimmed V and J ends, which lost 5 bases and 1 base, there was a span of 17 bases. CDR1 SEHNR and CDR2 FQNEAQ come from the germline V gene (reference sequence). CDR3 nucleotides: TGTGCCAGCAGCCGACCGATTGGGGGGCTCCAAGAGACCCAGTACTTC. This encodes CASSRPIGGLQETQYF.

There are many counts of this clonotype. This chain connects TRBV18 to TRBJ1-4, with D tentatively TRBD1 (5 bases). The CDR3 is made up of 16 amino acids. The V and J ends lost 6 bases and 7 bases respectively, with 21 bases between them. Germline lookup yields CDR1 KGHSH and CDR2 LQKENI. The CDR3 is CASSPKEGDRTEKLFF. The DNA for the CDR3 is TGTGCCAGCTCCCCAAAGGAGGGAGACAGAACTGAAAAACTGTTTTTT.

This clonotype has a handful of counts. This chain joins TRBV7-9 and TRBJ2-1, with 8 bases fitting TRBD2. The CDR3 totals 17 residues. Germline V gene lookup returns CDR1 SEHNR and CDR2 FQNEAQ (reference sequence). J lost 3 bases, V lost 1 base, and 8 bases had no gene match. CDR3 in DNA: TGTGCCAGCAGCTTAGGGAGCGGGAGTGAGTACTACAATGAGCAGTTCTTC. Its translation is CASSLGSGSEYYNEQFF.

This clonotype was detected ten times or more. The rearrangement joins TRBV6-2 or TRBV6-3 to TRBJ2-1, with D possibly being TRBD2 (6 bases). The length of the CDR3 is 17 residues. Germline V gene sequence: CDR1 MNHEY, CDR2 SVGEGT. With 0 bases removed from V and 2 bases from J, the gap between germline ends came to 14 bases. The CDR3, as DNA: TGTGCCAGCAGTTACTCACTCGGGACTCCAACCTACAATGAGCAGTTCTTC. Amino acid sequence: CASSYSLGTPTYNEQFF.

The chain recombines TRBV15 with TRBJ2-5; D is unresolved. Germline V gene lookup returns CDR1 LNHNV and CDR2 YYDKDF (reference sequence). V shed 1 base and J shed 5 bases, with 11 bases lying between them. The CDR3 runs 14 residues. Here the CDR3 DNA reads TGTGCCACCAGCAGAGGACGCCTTGGGGAGACCCAGTACTTC. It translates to CATSRGRLGETQYF.

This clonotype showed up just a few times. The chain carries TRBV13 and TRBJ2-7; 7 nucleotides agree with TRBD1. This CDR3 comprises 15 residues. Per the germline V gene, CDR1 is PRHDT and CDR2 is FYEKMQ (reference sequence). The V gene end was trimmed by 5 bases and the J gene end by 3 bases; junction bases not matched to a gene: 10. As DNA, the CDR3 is TGTGCCAGCAGCCAAGGACAGGTTGGTCTCTACGAGCAGTACTTC. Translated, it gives CASSQGQVGLYEQYF.

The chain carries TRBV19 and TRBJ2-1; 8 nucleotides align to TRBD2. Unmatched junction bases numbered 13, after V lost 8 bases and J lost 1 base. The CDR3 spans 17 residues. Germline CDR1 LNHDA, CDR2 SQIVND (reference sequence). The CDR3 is CASEPGSGGLSYNEQFF. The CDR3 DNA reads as TGTGCCAGTGAACCGGGATCGGGGGGGCTTTCCTACAATGAGCAGTTCTTC.